What follows is one T cell receptor (beta chain) and its context. No antigen is known for it. Per-base qualities were not stored, and no clone one base away is much larger. Patients had primary melanoma that had been surgically resected and was considered potentially curable but at risk of metastatic recurrence. The V and J ends are trimmed by 5 bases and 0 bases, leaving 10 bases between them. From the cysteine up to the phenylalanine, the CDR3 has a length of 14 residues. Only the CDR3 DNA is retained, 42 bases long and in frame from the first base. CDR1 and CDR2 (SGHNT, YENEEA) derive from the germline V gene. The data were taken from a study of primary melanoma T cells and metastatic recurrence (dated by TCRdb to the early 2020s). Describing the broader study: The cohort comprised 199 primary melanomas of stage T2 to T4, with thickness greater than 1 mm. The study tested whether T-cell fraction and T-cell repertoire clonality in primary melanoma tumors predicted patient outcome. Progression-free survival was the clinical outcome compared against the T-cell fraction measured by TCR beta sequencing. Histopathological grading of tumor-infiltrating lymphocytes served as the comparison point for the T-cell fraction derived from sequencing. Paper-wide results and their limitations: Tumor T-cell fraction was reported to predict progression-free survival independently of thickness, ulceration, mitotic rate and age. Regardless of nodal disease, mitotic rate or ulceration status, a T-cell fraction above 20% appeared to be protective. Progression-free survival prediction was reportedly improved more by adding T-cell fraction to tumor thickness than by adding any other histopathological variable. An effective T-cell-mediated antitumor response in primary melanoma was presented by the authors only as a suggestion rather than as a demonstrated mechanism.

To prepare the library, the immunoSEQ multiplex PCR assay was applied. Primary melanoma tumor tissue was subjected to high-throughput sequencing of the T-cell receptor beta chain. On the study's bioinformatics: Repertoire analyses included TCRB CDR3 sharing between samples and the distribution of insertions and deletions. The predictive value of the T-cell fraction was ranked against histopathological variables by a gradient-boosted model. Not all clones reach the TCRdb copy of this immuneACCESS table, which keeps in-frame sequences only. Checked studies attribute under half of the gap to unresolved V genes and leave the rest unexplained. V, J and clone size reflect that table, while D and trimming were determined from the DNA. Recorded for this sample are 1,500 to 2,000 clones; 70% to 85% of them occurred a single time. The top ten clones comprise 30% to 35% of the sample.

The clonotype originates from a human donor with melanoma. Sequences were obtained from melanoma tumor tissue. Rearrangement joined TRBV11-3 to TRBJ1-1, with no confidently assigned D gene. The sequenced DNA: TGTGCCAGCAGCCTTGGTAGGATGAACACTGAAGCTTTCTTT. The translation is CASSLGRMNTEAFF.